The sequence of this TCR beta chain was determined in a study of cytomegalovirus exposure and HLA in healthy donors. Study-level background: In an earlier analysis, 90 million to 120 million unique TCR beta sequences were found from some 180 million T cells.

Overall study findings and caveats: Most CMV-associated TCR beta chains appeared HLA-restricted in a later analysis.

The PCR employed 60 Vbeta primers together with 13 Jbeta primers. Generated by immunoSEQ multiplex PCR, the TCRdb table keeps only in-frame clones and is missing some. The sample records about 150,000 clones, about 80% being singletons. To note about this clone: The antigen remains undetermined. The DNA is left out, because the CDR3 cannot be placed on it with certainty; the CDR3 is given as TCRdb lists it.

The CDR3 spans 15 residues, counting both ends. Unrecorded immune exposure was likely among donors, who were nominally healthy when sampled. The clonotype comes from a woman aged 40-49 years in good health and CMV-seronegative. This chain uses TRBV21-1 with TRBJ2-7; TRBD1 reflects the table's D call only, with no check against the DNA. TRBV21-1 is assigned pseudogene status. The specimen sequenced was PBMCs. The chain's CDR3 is CASLWGQGSSYEQYF.